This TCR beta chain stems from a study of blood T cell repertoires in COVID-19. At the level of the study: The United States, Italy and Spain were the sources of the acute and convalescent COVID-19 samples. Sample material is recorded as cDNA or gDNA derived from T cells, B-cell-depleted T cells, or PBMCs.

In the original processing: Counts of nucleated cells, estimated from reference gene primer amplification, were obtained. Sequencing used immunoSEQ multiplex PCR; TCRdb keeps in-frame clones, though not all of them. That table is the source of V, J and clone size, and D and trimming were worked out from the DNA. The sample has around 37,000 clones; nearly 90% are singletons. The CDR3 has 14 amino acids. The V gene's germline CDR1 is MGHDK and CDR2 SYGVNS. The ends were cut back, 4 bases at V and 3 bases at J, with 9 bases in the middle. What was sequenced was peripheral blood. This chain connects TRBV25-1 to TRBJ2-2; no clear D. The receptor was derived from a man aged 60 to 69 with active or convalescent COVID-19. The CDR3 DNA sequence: TGTGCCAGCAGTGCTATTCTCGACACCGGGGAGCTGTTTTTT. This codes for CASSAILDTGELFF.